This T cell receptor (beta chain) was sequenced in a study of vaccination and CD4 T cells after COVID-19. About the study: The convalescents comprised six males and four females, two of them Hispanic. Study outcomes and limitations: Analysis covered relatively few convalescent patients and lacked any early post-infection timepoints.

Judged by abundance, this clonotype is medium-sized. Antigen unknown. Treatment specified: roughly 11-day PBMC culture with coronavirus spike peptide pools or control peptides (ViraFEST assay). The CDR3 extends over 16 amino acids. Trimming removed 1 base from V and 2 bases from J, with 15 bases in between. CDR1 is DFQATT and CDR2 is SNEGSKA in the germline V gene (reference sequence). Sequencing of cultured CD4+ T cell DNA used the Oncomine TCR Beta short-read assay. One entry per CDR3 protein, called by TCRdb with MiXCR from the PCR reads. Of 14,000 or so distinct CDR3 sequences detected, 21% appear once; the ten largest clones hold roughly 15%.

The J gene is TRBJ1-5, the V gene TRBV20-1; D is perhaps TRBD1 (5 bases). This receptor was identified in a human donor with COVID-19. The sequenced sample consisted of cultured CD4+ T cells from blood. Written as DNA, the CDR3 is TGCAGTGCTAGAGGGAGGGGTGCGGTTGGCAATCAGCCCCAGCATTTT. Encoded protein: CSARGRGAVGNQPQHF.